The T cell receptor beta chain under discussion was sequenced for a study of shared clonotypes between healthy human individuals. Study information: CD4 naive and CD4 memory each took three plates per donor, while CD8 naive took two and CD8 memory one.

Assay: immunoSEQ multiplex PCR; the TCRdb copy retains only in-frame clones and omits some. The repertoire holds over 1.4 million clones, with roughly 95% as singletons. CDR1 is MNHEY, CDR2 SVGAGI, per germline. Trimming took off 4 bases at V and 7 bases at J, with 16 bases between the two ends. The CDR3 length is 14 residues. The TCR originated in a man aged 25-45 years in good health. The sample comprised naive CD4+ T cells sorted from blood. As to subset: CD45RA+ positively selected. The chain combines TRBV6-5 with TRBJ1-1; possibly TRBD1 for D (5 bases). CDR3 amino acids: CASSSSLVGVEAFF. CDR3 bases: TGTGCCAGCAGTTCCTCCCTGGTGGGGGTTGAAGCTTTCTTT.